Following are 22 T cell receptor beta chains from one sample sequenced in a study of cytomegalovirus exposure and HLA in healthy donors. TCRdb's copy holds only in-frame clones and misses some; the assay was immunoSEQ multiplex PCR. The table lists 100,000 to 150,000 clones, approximately 91% of them singletons. What was sequenced was PBMCs. These receptor sequences come from a man aged 18 to 30 in good health and CMV-seropositive.

This chain uses TRBV5-6 with TRBJ2-3, with 9 nucleotides matching TRBD2. This CDR3 is built from 16 residues. Germline-derived CDR1 and CDR2 are SGHDT and YYEEEE. The J segment lost 2 bases and the V segment lost 4 bases, leaving 8 bases of the junction unmatched. The DNA for the CDR3 is TGTGCCAGCAGCAGCGGGGGGCTCGCCTTCACAGATACGCAGTATTTT. It specifies CASSSGGLAFTDTQYF.

J is TRBJ1-1 and V is TRBV6-1; D is undetermined. The V gene lost 7 bases and the J gene lost 2 bases, with 8 bases spanning the gap. The CDR3 contains 12 residues. Germline V gives CDR1 MNHNS, CDR2 SASEGT. CDR3 bases: TGTGCCAGCAAGAGGCCAAACACTGAAGCTTTCTTT. It encodes CASKRPNTEAFF.

The chain combines TRBV4-1 with TRBJ1-1, with 10 bases fitting TRBD1. Trimming at V came to 2 bases and at J to 8 bases, leaving 11 bases not matched to a gene. The germline gives CDR1 MGHRA, CDR2 YSYEKL. The CDR3 sequence is 16 residues long. The CDR3 spells CASSQPSGDRGSEAFF. CDR3 DNA: TGCGCCAGCAGCCAACCCTCTGGGGACAGGGGTTCCGAAGCTTTCTTT.

The chain joins TRBV10-2 to TRBJ1-1; maybe TRBD1 (5 bases). Germline V gene sequence: CDR1 WSHSY, CDR2 SAAADI. The CDR3 runs 12 residues. Trimming shortened V by 2 bases and J by 10 bases, and 11 bases separated the two germline ends. The CDR3 sequence: CASSERTTGAFF. The CDR3 DNA reads TGCGCCAGCAGTGAGAGGACAACGGGAGCTTTCTTT.

The chain couples TRBV6-1 to TRBJ2-6; no definite D call. Looked up from germline, CDR1 is MNHNS and CDR2 is SASEGT. CDR3 size: 14 residues. The V gene lost 8 bases and the J gene lost 0 bases, with 8 bases spanning the gap. CDR3: CASQEASGANVLTF. The DNA of the CDR3 is TGTGCCAGCCAAGAGGCCTCTGGGGCCAACGTCCTGACTTTC.

V is TRBV21-1 and J is TRBJ1-5. TRBV21-1 is deemed a pseudogene. There are 15 residues in the CDR3. This CDR3 reads CASSPPAREGQPQHF. Written as DNA, the CDR3 is TGTGCCAGCAGCCCACCCGCCAGGGAGGGTCAGCCCCAGCATTTT.

The chain carries TRBV2 and TRBJ2-1; maybe TRBD1 (5 bases). Trimming stripped 6 bases from V and 10 bases from J, with 22 bases between. The CDR3 has 15 amino acids. Germline V gene lookup returns CDR1 SNHLY and CDR2 FYNNEI. Written as DNA, the CDR3 is TGTGCCAGCAGCGCAAATGACCCAGGGTTTCGGGAGCAGTTCTTC. This encodes CASSANDPGFREQFF.

The chain links TRBV10-3 to TRBJ1-5, with D uncertain. Trimming took 3 bases from V and 7 from J, leaving 10 bases between them. CDR1 ENHRY and CDR2 SYGVKD come from the germline V gene. The CDR3 is made up of 13 amino acids. This chain's CDR3 is CAISDSGEQPQHF. CDR3 DNA: TGTGCCATCAGTGATTCCGGGGAACAGCCCCAGCATTTT.

The gene calls are TRBV6-5 and TRBJ1-2, with D perhaps matching TRBD1 (6 bases). From germline, CDR1 is MNHEY and CDR2 SVGAGI. Trimming removed 7 bases from V and 5 bases from J, with 20 bases in between. CDR3 size: 15 residues. The CDR3 region is CASKVGALGTYGYTF. In DNA form, the CDR3 reads TGTGCCAGCAAAGTGGGGGCCCTGGGCACTTATGGCTACACCTTC.

The chain carries TRBV7-2 and TRBJ1-5; TRBD1 agrees at 8 bases. The CDR3 runs to 13 residues. Germline-derived CDR1 and CDR2 are SGHTA and FQGNSA. Trimming at V came to 5 bases and at J to 6 bases, leaving 3 bases not matched to a gene. The CDR3 DNA follows: TGTGCCAGCAGCACGACAGGGGTTCAGCCCCAGCATTTT. Its protein product is CASSTTGVQPQHF.

The V call is TRBV5-5, the J call TRBJ2-7; 10 bases match TRBD1. Germline values: CDR1 SGHKS, CDR2 YYEKEE (reference sequence). Trimming cost V 3 bases and J 1 base; bases outside gene matches: 10. This CDR3 is 17 amino acids long. CDR3 in amino acids: CASSSPGTGDRSYEQYF. In DNA form, the CDR3 reads TGTGCCAGCAGCTCCCCCGGGACAGGGGACAGATCCTACGAGCAGTACTTC.

The chain has TRBV5-8 and TRBJ2-7; 7 bases agree with TRBD1. Looked up from germline, CDR1 is SGHTS and CDR2 is YDEGEE. This CDR3 contains 14 residues. Trimming at V came to 2 bases and at J to 0 bases, leaving 2 bases not matched to a gene. The CDR3 is CASSFGQDSYEQYF. CDR3 bases: TGTGCCAGCAGCTTCGGACAGGACTCCTACGAGCAGTACTTC.

The V gene is TRBV30, the J gene TRBJ1-2; D ambiguous. Germline lookup yields CDR1 GTSNPN and CDR2 SVGIG (reference sequence). The CDR3 contains 15 residues. The V gene lost 2 bases and the J gene lost 2 bases, with 15 bases spanning the gap. CDR3 in amino acids: CAWSHYPPTNYGYTF. The CDR3 bases are TGTGCCTGGAGTCACTACCCACCTACCAACTATGGCTACACCTTC.

The chain joins TRBV19 to TRBJ1-1; D is unclear. Germline V gives CDR1 LNHDA, CDR2 SQIVND (reference sequence). Trimming shortened V by 3 bases and J by 1 base, and 6 bases separated the two germline ends. CDR3 length equals 13 residues. The CDR3 sequence is CASSIIPNTEAFF. DNA for the CDR3: TGTGCCAGTAGTATTATCCCGAACACTGAAGCTTTCTTT.

The V and J genes are TRBV5-1 and TRBJ2-5; 9 bases agree with TRBD1. V shed 5 bases and J 2 bases; nucleotides not matched to a gene: 4. The CDR3 has 14 residues. Germline V CDR1 and CDR2: SGHRS, YFSETQ. CDR3 nucleotide sequence: TGCGCCAGCAGAACAGGACAGGGGCAAGAGACCCAGTACTTC. This translates into CASRTGQGQETQYF. The whole variable domain, filled in from reference TRBV5-1 and TRBJ2-5, reads KAGVTQTPRYLIKTRGQQVTLSCSPISGHRSVSWYQQTPGQGLQFLFEYFSETQRNKGNFPGRFSGRQFSNSRSEMNVSTLELGDSALYLCASRTGQGQETQYFGPGTRLLVL.

The CDR3 nucleotides are TGTGCCAGCACCTCCCCGGGGAACACTGAAGCTTTCTTT. Protein product: CASTSPGNTEAFF. J is TRBJ1-1 and V is TRBV5-4; D is unresolved. CDR1 and CDR2 (germline): SGHNT, YYREEE (reference sequence). Trimming stripped 6 bases from V and 1 base from J, with 10 bases between. The CDR3 contains 13 residues.

V and J are TRBV28 and TRBJ2-1; D call uncertain. There are 14 residues in the CDR3. V lost 3 bases, J lost 5 bases, and 11 bases lay in between. Germline assignment: CDR1 MDHEN and CDR2 SYDVKM. This CDR3 reads CASSLIREDNEQFF. In nucleotides, the CDR3 is TGTGCCAGCAGTTTGATTAGAGAGGACAATGAGCAGTTCTTC.

The chain links TRBV5-4 to TRBJ2-5, with TRBD1 matching over 9 bases. V lost 3 bases and J lost 2; bases outside the gene matches: 5. This CDR3 is 15 amino acids long. Germline V lookup: CDR1 SGHNT, CDR2 YYREEE (reference sequence). The chain's CDR3 is CASSWVDRGQETQYF. CDR3 DNA sequence: TGTGCCAGCAGCTGGGTGGACAGGGGACAAGAGACCCAGTACTTC.

This sequence joins TRBV4-1 and TRBJ2-7; 9 bases map to TRBD1. After removal of 0 bases from V and 7 bases from J, the junction contained 10 bases not matched to a gene. Germline V lookup: CDR1 MGHRA, CDR2 YSYEKL. The CDR3 is 16 amino acids. The chain's CDR3 is CASSQDPTGGTSEQYF. DNA for the CDR3: TGCGCCAGCAGCCAAGATCCGACAGGGGGGACGAGTGAGCAGTACTTC.

The rearrangement joins TRBV29-1 to TRBJ1-2, with 8 bases lining up with TRBD1. The germline V gene encodes CDR1 SQVTM and CDR2 ANQGSEA. The CDR3 sequence is 14 residues long. V gave up 5 bases and J gave up 0 bases; unmatched junction bases: 5. Written as DNA, the CDR3 is TGCAGCGTTACGACAGGGGTGGCTAACTATGGCTACACCTTC. Protein product: CSVTTGVANYGYTF.

This clone was recorded only once. V and J are TRBV18 and TRBJ1-1, with a weak D call TRBD1 (5 bases). The CDR3 is 12 amino acids. Per the germline V gene, CDR1 is KGHSH and CDR2 is LQKENI. V lost 8 bases to trimming and J lost 0 bases, with 7 bases between them. The CDR3 sequence is CASGQMNTEAFF. The CDR3 DNA reads as TGTGCCAGCGGACAAATGAACACTGAAGCTTTCTTT.

The V call is TRBV7-8, the J call TRBJ1-5, with 8 bases identical to TRBD1. The V gene's germline CDR1 is SGHVS and CDR2 FQNEAQ. This CDR3 has 20 amino acids. Trimming cost V 5 bases and J 0 bases; bases outside gene matches: 18. The CDR3 loop is CASSPGPGQETGVSNQPQHF. DNA for the CDR3: TGTGCCAGCAGCCCAGGTCCGGGACAGGAGACGGGGGTTAGCAATCAGCCCCAGCATTTT.